Below are 17 T cell receptor beta chains sequenced from a single sample in a study of blood T cell repertoires in COVID-19. The repertoire was sequenced with immunoSEQ multiplex PCR; TCRdb's copy has only in-frame clones and lacks some. The sample includes about 130,000 clones, around 84% of them seen just once. The sequencing sample was made of PBMCs or T cells enriched from blood (not recorded which). The source of these receptors is a man aged 35-49 years with acute COVID-19.

This clone has a single count. V and J are TRBV10-3 and TRBJ1-2; 10 bases line up with TRBD1. J was trimmed by 7 bases and V by 8 bases; bases with no gene match: 7. Germline values: CDR1 ENHRY, CDR2 SYGVKD. The CDR3 has 13 residues. In nucleotides, the CDR3 is TGTGCCATCGGAAGACAGGGGGCTGGTGGCTACACCTTC. This translates into CAIGRQGAGGYTF.

The chain recombines TRBV27 with TRBJ2-7; TRBD2 matches at 8 bases. J gave up 3 bases and V 7 bases, and 14 bases lay outside the gene matches. There are 16 residues in the CDR3. Germline CDR1 MNHEY, CDR2 SMNVEV (reference sequence). CDR3 in DNA: TGTGCCAGCACCCACCGGTTCCTAGCGGGTTACTACGAGCAGTACTTC. It encodes CASTHRFLAGYYEQYF.

The J gene is TRBJ1-3, the V gene TRBV2; the D gene is possibly TRBD1 (5 bases). The germline V and J ends were trimmed by 6 bases and 1 base, with 16 bases remaining between them. Germline V gene data show CDR1 as SNHLY and CDR2 as FYNNEI. CDR3 length: 16 residues. CDR3 region: CASRTGTTSSGNTIYF. The DNA of the CDR3 is TGTGCCAGCAGGACCGGGACTACCTCTTCTGGAAACACCATATATTTT.

V gene TRBV27 combines with J gene TRBJ1-1; 7 nucleotides line up with TRBD1. Germline V lookup: CDR1 MNHEY, CDR2 SMNVEV (reference sequence). The length of the CDR3 is 16 residues. Germline trimming cut 6 bases from V and 5 bases from J; bases unmatched to any gene: 15. CDR3 in DNA: TGTGCCAGCAGCCGAATAACAGGGGCGGGAAGTACTGAAGCTTTCTTT. Translated, it gives CASSRITGAGSTEAFF.

This chain connects TRBV2 to TRBJ2-3, with 8 bases that match TRBD1. This CDR3 spans 13 amino acids. V lost 6 bases and J lost 3; bases outside the gene matches: 2. Germline values: CDR1 SNHLY, CDR2 FYNNEI. The CDR3 reads CASRRTGTDTQYF. In DNA, the CDR3 is TGTGCCAGCAGAAGGACAGGGACAGATACGCAGTATTTT.

The chain combines TRBV6-5 with TRBJ1-1; 7 positions agree with TRBD1. The CDR3 has 14 residues. The V gene end was trimmed by 9 bases and the J gene end by 3 bases; junction bases not matched to a gene: 10. The germline CDR1 and CDR2 sequences are MNHEY and SVGAGI. CDR3 in DNA: TGTGCCAGTGGATCCGGGACAGAGTACACTGAAGCTTTCTTT. Encoded protein: CASGSGTEYTEAFF.

The chain uses TRBV5-4 and TRBJ1-6; 7 bases fit TRBD1. Germline V gene lookup returns CDR1 SGHNT and CDR2 YYREEE (reference sequence). The CDR3 covers 16 residues. V was clipped by 4 bases and J by 0 bases; unmatched bases: 4. The DNA for the CDR3 is TGTGCCAGCAGCGTCTCAGGGGGCTCCTATAATTCACCCCTCCACTTT. Its translation is CASSVSGGSYNSPLHF.

This chain connects TRBV18 to TRBJ2-7; D unresolved. This CDR3 comprises 13 residues. The V gene lost 1 base and the J gene lost 7 bases, with 11 bases spanning the gap. Germline-derived CDR1 and CDR2 are KGHSH and LQKENI. In nucleotides, the CDR3 is TGTGCCAGCTCACCACGAGCACTCGGTGAGCAGTACTTC. This translates into CASSPRALGEQYF.

The chain links TRBV5-1 to TRBJ1-6; no clear D gene. Trimming removed 0 bases from V and 7 bases from J, with 11 bases in between. Germline V lookup: CDR1 SGHRS, CDR2 YFSETQ. The CDR3 consists of 15 residues. This CDR3 is CASSLEGGSNSPLHF. The CDR3 nucleotides read TGCGCCAGCAGCTTGGAAGGCGGCTCGAATTCACCCCTCCACTTT.

The chain recombines TRBV7-9 with TRBJ1-6; TRBD1 matches 7 bases. This CDR3 is 14 amino acids long. The V and J ends lost 7 bases and 8 bases, in that order; junction bases with no gene match: 8. Germline V gene lookup returns CDR1 SEHNR and CDR2 FQNEAQ (reference sequence). CDR3 loop: CASTQGVEHSPLHF. CDR3 nucleotides: TGTGCCAGCACGCAGGGGGTTGAACATTCACCCCTCCACTTT.

V gene TRBV6-1 combines with J gene TRBJ1-2; TRBD1 aligns across 9 bases. The V and J ends lost 1 base and 6 bases, in that order; junction bases with no gene match: 6. Per the germline V gene, CDR1 is MNHNS and CDR2 is SASEGT. This CDR3 contains 15 residues. CDR3 in amino acids: CASSEVGTGNNGYTF. The CDR3 coding sequence is TGTGCCAGCAGTGAAGTAGGGACAGGGAACAATGGCTACACCTTC.

This clone has a handful of counts. The chain uses TRBV24-1 and TRBJ1-5; 12 nucleotides align to TRBD1. The junction had 10 bases not matched to a gene; V was cut back by 5 bases and J by 0 bases. CDR1 KGHDR and CDR2 SFDVKD come from the germline V gene. CDR3 length: 19 amino acids. CDR3 in amino acids: CATSGPGTGGTHSNQPQHF. The CDR3 coding sequence is TGTGCCACCAGTGGCCCCGGGACAGGGGGCACCCATAGCAATCAGCCCCAGCATTTT.

V and J are TRBV2 and TRBJ1-2; 7 nucleotides line up with TRBD1. Germline-derived CDR1 and CDR2 are SNHLY and FYNNEI. V dropped 7 bases and J dropped 5; count of bases not matched to a gene: 4. This CDR3 has 12 amino acids. The CDR3 sequence is CASKIQGYGYTF. CDR3 DNA sequence: TGTGCCAGCAAAATACAGGGGTATGGCTACACCTTC.

The gene calls are TRBV6-4 and TRBJ2-3, with D hard to call. The ends were cut back, 4 bases at V and 2 bases at J, with 7 bases in the middle. Germline-derived CDR1 and CDR2 are MRHNA and SNTAGT. The CDR3 loop spans 13 amino acids. The CDR3 reads CASSADSTDTQYF. The DNA for the CDR3 is TGTGCCAGCAGTGCCGACTCCACAGATACGCAGTATTTT.

The V gene is TRBV6-4, the J gene TRBJ2-7, with 8 bases that match TRBD1. Losses at the gene ends were 7 bases for V and 2 bases for J; bases not matched to a gene: 10. Germline V CDR1 and CDR2: MRHNA, SNTAGT. The CDR3 runs 15 residues. The CDR3 sequence is CASKPRDRITYEQYF. CDR3 DNA: TGTGCCAGCAAACCAAGGGACAGGATCACCTACGAGCAGTACTTC.

V usage is TRBV9 and J usage is TRBJ1-1; 9 bases agree with TRBD1. With V trimmed by 2 bases and J by 1 base, 12 bases remained unmatched. This CDR3 region has 18 residues. Germline CDR1 reads SGDLS; CDR2 reads YYNGEE. The DNA for the CDR3 is TGTGCCAGCAGCGTGGGGACAGGGTCTAAGGGAAAGAACACTGAAGCTTTCTTT. Protein sequence: CASSVGTGSKGKNTEAFF.

The chain has TRBV5-1 and TRBJ1-4; D uncertain. This CDR3 is 14 amino acids long. V lost 0 bases to trimming and J lost 4 bases, with 7 bases between them. Germline CDR1 is SGHRS and CDR2 is YFSETQ. CDR3 sequence (DNA): TGCGCCAGCAGCTTGGGAGTGGTTAATGAAAAACTGTTTTTT. Protein: CASSLGVVNEKLFF.